This passage covers 25 T cell receptor beta chains from one sample sequenced in a study of CD8+CD57+ T cells in acquired aplastic anemia. TCR beta VDJ and CDR3 profiles were obtained from a genomic DNA template. One entry per CDR3 protein, called by TCRdb with MiXCR from the reads. The profile shows more than 150,000 distinct CDR3 sequences, almost 50% of them singletons. Patients included in sequencing had previously demonstrated CD8+CD57+ cell expansion by flow cytometry. The sequencing sample was made of sorted CD4+, CD8+, or CD8+CD57+ T cells (not recorded which) from PBMCs. These receptors came from a human donor with aplastic anemia.

This clonotype appeared many times. This chain links TRBV5-1 with TRBJ2-3; tentatively, D is TRBD1 (5 bases). The CDR3 has 16 residues. Trimming removed 4 bases from V and 6 bases from J, with 21 bases in between. Germline-derived CDR1 and CDR2 are SGHRS and YFSETQ. CDR3 residues: CASSQGTHIEGDTQYF. CDR3 DNA sequence: TGCGCCAGCAGCCAGGGAACACACATTGAAGGGGATACGCAGTATTTT.

The V gene is TRBV19, the J gene TRBJ2-5, with D tentatively TRBD2 (5 bases). This CDR3 has 15 amino acids. In germline, CDR1 is LNHDA, CDR2 SQIVND (reference sequence). Trimming left V 7 bases short and J 2 bases short, with 17 bases between. The CDR3 spells CASNGGGTGQETQYF. The CDR3 DNA reads TGTGCCAGTAATGGTGGAGGCACGGGACAAGAGACCCAGTACTTC.

In this sample, this clonotype turned up many times. The V gene is TRBV6-1, the J gene TRBJ2-1, with 8 positions matching TRBD1. Losses at the gene ends were 6 bases for V and 15 bases for J; bases not matched to a gene: 7. The CDR3 runs to 11 residues. Germline V lookup: CDR1 MNHNS, CDR2 SASEGT. The CDR3 DNA follows: TGTGCCAGCAGGCGACAGGGGAGCACGTTCTTC. It translates to CASRRQGSTFF.

As for this clonotype: It may be a read error: a sequence one base away is much more abundant. The chain employs TRBV5-1 and TRBJ2-7; 9 nucleotides match TRBD1. Germline CDR1 reads SGHRS; CDR2 reads YFSETQ. CDR3 length: 15 amino acids. Unmatched junction bases numbered 13, after V lost 4 bases and J lost 8 bases. CDR3 DNA: TGCGCCAGCAGCCTGGGGGACAGGGCTTCTGATAAGCAGTACTTC. Its protein product is CASSLGDRASDKQYF.

The rearrangement uses TRBV29-1 and TRBJ2-1; maybe TRBD2 (6 bases). Germline V gene lookup returns CDR1 SQVTM and CDR2 ANQGSEA. The V and J ends lost 3 bases and 10 bases respectively, with 22 bases between them. CDR3 length: 15 residues. This chain's CDR3 is CSVEYAGGAHQEQFF. The CDR3 nucleotides are TGCAGCGTTGAGTATGCGGGCGGGGCCCATCAGGAGCAGTTCTTC.

V gene TRBV5-1 combines with J gene TRBJ2-3, with 9 bases that match TRBD2. Germline V gives CDR1 SGHRS, CDR2 YFSETQ. The V and J ends lost 5 bases and 1 base, in that order; junction bases with no gene match: 5. The CDR3 covers 15 residues. CDR3 DNA: TGCGCCAGCAGGAGGGTAGCGGGAGGCACAGATACGCAGTATTTT. The encoded protein is CASRRVAGGTDTQYF.

This clonotype was seen ten or more times. The chain joins TRBV4-2 to TRBJ2-1; 10 bases agree with TRBD1. Unmatched junction bases numbered 14, after V lost 5 bases and J lost 7 bases. Germline V gene sequence: CDR1 LGHNA, CDR2 YNFKEQ. The CDR3 is 17 amino acids. DNA of the CDR3: TGTGCCAGCAGCACGCGACCCCGGGACAGGGGAAGGAATGAGCAGTTCTTC. This translates into CASSTRPRDRGRNEQFF.

The chain combines TRBV7-8 with TRBJ2-7, with TRBD2 as a possible D gene (5 bases). The CDR3 contains 15 residues. Germline CDR1 SGHVS, CDR2 FQNEAQ. Deletions cut 5 bases from V and 1 base from J, with 15 bases between. The CDR3 spells CASSLGSGPSYEQYF. The CDR3 DNA is TGTGCCAGCAGCCTCGGAAGCGGCCCTTCCTACGAGCAGTACTTC.

J is TRBJ1-1 and V is TRBV3-1, with D unresolved. There are 14 residues in the CDR3. Germline V CDR1 and CDR2: LGHDT, YNNKEL (reference sequence). Trimming took off 5 bases at V and 1 base at J, with 11 bases between the two ends. The CDR3 DNA sequence: TGTGCCAGCAGCGAGCGGATTAAGAACACTGAAGCTTTCTTT. This translates into CASSERIKNTEAFF. The whole variable domain, filled in from reference TRBV3-1 and TRBJ1-1, reads DTAVSQTPKYLVTQMGNDKSIKCEQNLGHDTMYWYKQDSKKFLKIMFSYNNKELIINETVPNRFSPKSPDKAHLNLHINSLELGDSAVYFCASSERIKNTEAFFGQGTRLTVV.

This sequence joins TRBV12-5 and TRBJ1-2, with D perhaps TRBD1 (5 bases). This CDR3 has 14 residues. The V end was cut by 3 bases, the J end by 5 bases, with 13 bases between. Germline V gene lookup returns CDR1 LGHNT and CDR2 FRNRAP. The CDR3 spells CASGLLVRVYGYTF. The DNA for the CDR3 is TGTGCTAGTGGTTTACTAGTCAGGGTGTATGGCTACACCTTC.

The CDR3 loop reads CASSSRAGGSNQPQHF. The CDR3 nucleotides read TGTGCCAGCAGCTCCCGAGCGGGGGGTAGCAATCAGCCCCAGCATTTT. The rearrangement uses TRBV7-3 and TRBJ1-5, with D perhaps matching TRBD1 (5 bases). Between the trimmed V and J ends, which lost 4 bases and 0 bases, there was a span of 13 bases. CDR3 length: 16 residues. The germline gives CDR1 SGHTA, CDR2 FQGTGA.

This clonotype appeared many times. This chain links TRBV7-9 with TRBJ1-5, with D tentatively TRBD1 (5 bases). CDR3 length: 12 residues. Germline CDR1 and CDR2: SEHNR and FQNEAQ (reference sequence). V was pared by 0 bases and J by 12 bases, with 9 bases between. The CDR3 sequence: CASSLASGNQHF. CDR3 DNA sequence: TGTGCCAGCAGCTTAGCGTCAGGGAACCAGCATTTT.

This clonotype was observed once. A clone one base away is much larger, so this may be a read error. The rearrangement uses TRBV11-2 and TRBJ2-3, with TRBD2 matching 14 bases. This CDR3 contains 17 residues. J gave up 8 bases and V 5 bases, and 12 bases lay outside the gene matches. The germline V gene encodes CDR1 SGHAT and CDR2 FQNNGV. This CDR3 reads CASSPRTSGGSGGTQYF. The CDR3 coding sequence is TGTGCCAGCAGCCCCAGGACTAGCGGGGGGTCTGGAGGTACGCAGTATTTT.

The V and J genes are TRBV19 and TRBJ2-7; 8 bases are shared with TRBD2. The CDR3 is 16 residues long. The V gene end was trimmed by 4 bases and the J gene end by 3 bases; junction bases not matched to a gene: 11. Per germline, CDR1 LNHDA and CDR2 SQIVND (reference sequence). CDR3 loop: CASSNPAGSGIYEQYF. The CDR3 nucleotides are TGTGCCAGTAGTAACCCCGCGGGTAGCGGGATCTACGAGCAGTACTTC.

This clonotype was found a few times. This chain uses TRBV3-1 with TRBJ2-1; D is perhaps TRBD2 (7 bases). The germline V gene encodes CDR1 LGHDT and CDR2 YNNKEL (reference sequence). This CDR3 is built from 16 residues. V lost 4 bases and J lost 4, with 17 bases in between. CDR3 region: CASSLPGGGLYNEQFF. The CDR3 nucleotides read TGTGCCAGCAGCCTTCCTGGGGGGGGCTTATACAATGAGCAGTTCTTC.

This clonotype was seen a handful of times. The rearrangement joins TRBV10-3 to TRBJ1-5; 9 nucleotides line up with TRBD1. Germline CDR1 and CDR2: ENHRY and SYGVKD. Unmatched junction bases numbered 2, after V lost 6 bases and J lost 2 bases. The CDR3 consists of 14 residues. The CDR3 DNA sequence: TGTGCCATCAGGGACAGGGGTGGCAATCAGCCCCAGCATTTT. This gives the protein CAIRDRGGNQPQHF.

The table lists this clonotype with a few counts. A read error may account for a junction end that differs from germline. V gene TRBV14 combines with J gene TRBJ1-2; D unresolved. Germline loops: CDR1 SGHDN, CDR2 FVKESK. The CDR3 contains 12 residues. The CDR3 region is CASSPTNSGRRF. In nucleotides, the CDR3 is TGTGCCAGCAGCCCAACGAACAGCGGGAGACGCTTC.

This clonotype showed up many times. The chain uses TRBV12-3 or TRBV12-4 and TRBJ1-6; no clear D gene. This CDR3 comprises 14 residues. Trimming left V 4 bases short and J 9 bases short, with 13 bases between. Written as DNA, the CDR3 is TGTGCCAGCAGTTCCCAGACAACTGGTTCACCCCTCCACTTT. Translation gives CASSSQTTGSPLHF.

This clonotype was counted between two and nine times. The V gene is TRBV2, the J gene TRBJ1-1; D unresolved. Germline CDR1 SNHLY, CDR2 FYNNEI. This CDR3 has 14 amino acids. Trimming removed 4 bases from V and 1 base from J, with 10 bases in between. The CDR3 DNA follows: TGTGCCAGCAGTGTCCGGGGAGGGAACACTGAAGCTTTCTTT. Amino acid sequence: CASSVRGGNTEAFF. The full variable domain, completed using reference TRBV2 and TRBJ1-1, is EPEVTQTPSHQVTQMGQEVILRCVPISNHLYFYWYRQILGQKVEFLVSFYNNEISEKSEIFDDQFSVERPDGSNFTLKIRSTKLEDSAMYFCASSVRGGNTEAFFGQGTRLTVV.

There are many counts of this clonotype. The chain links TRBV7-2 to TRBJ2-2; D is perhaps TRBD2 (5 bases). V was trimmed by 1 base and J by 6 bases, leaving 12 bases between them. Per the germline V gene, CDR1 is SGHTA and CDR2 is FQGNSA. The CDR3 has 15 residues. The CDR3 region has the DNA TGTGCCAGCAGCTTAGTGGTTAATAGCGCCGGGGAGCTGTTTTTT. Residues: CASSLVVNSAGELFF.

Ten or more counts support this clonotype. The rearrangement uses TRBV29-1 and TRBJ1-1, with unresolved D. V lost 5 bases to trimming and J lost 2 bases, with 9 bases between them. The CDR3 extends over 12 amino acids. CDR1 and CDR2 from the germline V gene are SQVTM and ANQGSEA. The CDR3 DNA reads as TGCAGCGTTAGAGGCTTAAACACTGAAGCTTTCTTT. Encoded protein: CSVRGLNTEAFF. The variable domain in full, completed from reference TRBV29-1 and TRBJ1-1, reads SAVISQKPSRDICQRGTSLTIQCQVDSQVTMMFWYRQQPGQSLTLIATANQGSEATYESGFVIDKFPISRPNLTFSTLTVSNMSPEDSSIYLCSVRGLNTEAFFGQGTRLTVV.

The J gene is TRBJ2-3, the V gene TRBV28; TRBD1 matches 9 bases. V gave up 6 bases and J gave up 0 bases; unmatched junction bases: 4. This CDR3 region has 15 residues. Germline CDR1 reads MDHEN; CDR2 reads SYDVKM. The CDR3 region has the DNA TGTGCCAGCAGCACAGGGGGCTTAAGCACAGATACGCAGTATTTT. It is translated as CASSTGGLSTDTQYF.

The CDR3 region has the DNA TGTGCCAGCAGTCAGCAGGGGAGCCTTATGCAAGAGACCCAGTACTTC. Encoded protein: CASSQQGSLMQETQYF. The J gene is TRBJ2-5, the V gene TRBV2; D might be TRBD1 (6 bases). From germline, CDR1 is SNHLY and CDR2 FYNNEI. The CDR3 length is 16 residues. V was shortened by 5 bases and J by 2 bases, with 18 bases between the two germline ends.

The chain carries TRBV24-1 and TRBJ2-5, with D maybe TRBD1 (6 bases). Trimming shortened V by 2 bases and J by 1 base, and 13 bases separated the two germline ends. This CDR3 contains 16 residues. The germline CDR1 and CDR2 sequences are KGHDR and SFDVKD. Here the CDR3 reads CATSDSTGFTQETQYF. CDR3 coding DNA: TGTGCCACCAGTGATTCCACAGGGTTCACCCAAGAGACCCAGTACTTC.

This clonotype was observed many times. This chain connects TRBV5-1 to TRBJ1-1; no reliable D call. This CDR3 is 14 amino acids long. Germline values: CDR1 SGHRS, CDR2 YFSETQ. Trimming removed 0 bases at V and 1 base at J, with 7 bases between. This chain's CDR3 is CASSLATANTEAFF. The CDR3 DNA sequence: TGCGCCAGCAGCTTGGCCACAGCGAACACTGAAGCTTTCTTT.